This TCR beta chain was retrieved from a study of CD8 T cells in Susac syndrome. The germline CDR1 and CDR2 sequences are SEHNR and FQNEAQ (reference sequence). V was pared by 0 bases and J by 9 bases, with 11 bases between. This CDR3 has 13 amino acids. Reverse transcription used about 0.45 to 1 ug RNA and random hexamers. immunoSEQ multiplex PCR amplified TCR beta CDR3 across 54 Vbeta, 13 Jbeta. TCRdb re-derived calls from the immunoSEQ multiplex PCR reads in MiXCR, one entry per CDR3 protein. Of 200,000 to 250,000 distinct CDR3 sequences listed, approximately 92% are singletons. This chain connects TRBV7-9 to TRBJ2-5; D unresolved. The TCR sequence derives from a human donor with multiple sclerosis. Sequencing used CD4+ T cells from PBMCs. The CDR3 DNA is TGTGCCAGCAGCTTAGCCGATCAAGCATCCCAGTACTTC. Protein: CASSLADQASQYF.